The next 25 T cell receptor beta chains were all read from a single sample in a study of T cells in Graves' hyperthyroidism and ophthalmopathy. What was amplified from RNA transcripts were TCR beta CDR3 regions. A set of HTBI primers served as the primers for a first-round RT-PCR of the TCR CDR3. From the multiplex PCR reads, TCRdb called clonotypes with MiXCR, one entry per CDR3 protein. The sample lists 400,000 to 600,000 distinct CDR3 sequences, 16% occurring once. The material sequenced was blood. The receptors were sampled from a woman in her 30s with Graves' ophthalmopathy.

The rearrangement uses TRBV13 and TRBJ2-7, with D hard to call. The CDR3 has 15 residues. Germline CDR1 is PRHDT and CDR2 is FYEKMQ (reference sequence). With 2 bases removed from V and 3 bases from J, the gap between germline ends came to 14 bases. CDR3 sequence: CASSLWQSTNYEQYF. The CDR3 DNA reads TGTGCCAGCAGCTTATGGCAAAGCACTAACTACGAGCAGTACTTC.

In this sample, this clonotype turned up many times. This rearrangement joins TRBV30 to TRBJ1-6, with TRBD1 as a possible D gene (5 bases). There are 13 residues in the CDR3. Germline V lookup: CDR1 GTSNPN, CDR2 SVGIG (reference sequence). V lost 3 bases to trimming and J lost 13 bases, with 16 bases between them. CDR3 DNA: TGTGCCTGGAGGGCGGACACCATTAATCCCCTCCACTTT. This translates into CAWRADTINPLHF.

As to this clonotype: Possible read error: a much larger clone is one base away. Lacking the conserved final phenylalanine or tryptophan, this CDR3 likely reflects a read error. The V and J genes are TRBV11-2 and TRBJ2-2; 7 bases agree with TRBD1. This CDR3 is 15 amino acids long. The V gene's germline CDR1 is SGHAT and CDR2 FQNNGV. With V trimmed by 6 bases and J by 5 bases, 9 bases remained unmatched. CDR3 DNA sequence: TGTGCCAGCAGTTCTCGACAGGGATCGACCGGGGAGCTGTTTTGT. Translation: CASSSRQGSTGELFC.

This clonotype was seen repeatedly, ten times or more. V usage is TRBV7-2 and J usage is TRBJ2-3; 12 nucleotides line up with TRBD2. This CDR3 contains 16 residues. Per the germline V gene, CDR1 is SGHTA and CDR2 is FQGNSA. The V gene end was trimmed by 4 bases and the J gene end by 2 bases; junction bases not matched to a gene: 4. As DNA, the CDR3 is TGTGCCAGCAGCTGGGGACTAGCGGGCCCCACAGATACGCAGTATTTT. This translates into CASSWGLAGPTDTQYF.

The sample holds a few counts of this clonotype. Here the CDR3 reads CASSPFPTSGGYNEQFF. In DNA, the CDR3 is TGTGCCAGCAGTCCCTTCCCTACTAGCGGGGGGTACAATGAGCAGTTCTTC. The genes are TRBV27 and TRBJ2-1, with 12 bases lining up with TRBD2. Per germline, CDR1 MNHEY and CDR2 SMNVEV (reference sequence). J was trimmed by 4 bases and V by 5 bases; bases with no gene match: 9. This CDR3 has 17 residues.

The rearrangement links TRBV4-3 to TRBJ1-5, with no clear D. Germline loops: CDR1 LGHNA, CDR2 YSLEER. The V end lost 1 base, the J end lost 6 bases, and 7 bases lay between the germline ends. This CDR3 has 13 amino acids. CDR3 sequence: CASSQGFSQPQHF. CDR3 sequence (DNA): TGCGCCAGCAGCCAAGGGTTTTCTCAGCCCCAGCATTTT.

Ten or more counts support this clonotype. The chain is built from TRBV12-3 or TRBV12-4 and TRBJ1-6; D is possibly TRBD1 (6 bases). The CDR3 loop spans 14 amino acids. Trimming cost V 2 bases and J 5 bases, with 7 bases left between them. CDR3 nucleotides: TGTGCCAGCAGTTTAAGGGGGAATAATTCACCCCTCCACTTT. Translation: CASSLRGNNSPLHF.

DNA of the CDR3: TGCAGTGCTAGAGTCAGGGGGGTCGAATCCTACAATGAGCAGTTCTTC. Amino acids: CSARVRGVESYNEQFF. V and J are TRBV20-1 and TRBJ2-1, with D perhaps TRBD1 (7 bases). The CDR3 has 16 residues. CDR1 is DFQATT, CDR2 SNEGSKA, per germline (reference sequence). V lost 1 base and J lost 1, with 14 bases in between.

This clonotype was seen a handful of times. V usage is TRBV3-1 and J usage is TRBJ2-7; TRBD2 aligns across 8 bases. J was trimmed by 2 bases and V by 4 bases; bases with no gene match: 13. Germline CDR1 and CDR2: LGHDT and YNNKEL (reference sequence). The CDR3 runs 17 residues. CDR3 loop: CASSPNRAGVVPYEQYF. The CDR3 DNA sequence: TGTGCCAGCAGCCCCAACCGAGCGGGAGTCGTCCCCTACGAGCAGTACTTC.

This clonotype was recorded a few times. The chain joins TRBV19 to TRBJ2-1, with no clear D. This CDR3 comprises 16 residues. V shed 1 base and J shed 0 bases, with 10 bases lying between them. Germline CDR1 and CDR2: LNHDA and SQIVND (reference sequence). Here the CDR3 DNA reads TGTGCCAGTAGTATAGGATTGGTGAGCTCCTACAATGAGCAGTTCTTC. As protein: CASSIGLVSSYNEQFF.

The table lists this clonotype with many counts. The chain links TRBV7-3 to TRBJ2-2; 7 bases line up with TRBD2. The V gene's germline CDR1 is SGHTA and CDR2 FQGTGA. This CDR3 region has 17 residues. Trimming removed 2 bases from V and 1 base from J; junction bases left unmatched: 7. CDR3: CASSLFGQRGNTGELFF. CDR3 DNA: TGTGCCAGCAGCTTATTCGGGCAGCGGGGGAACACCGGGGAGCTGTTTTTT.

This clonotype was counted a few times. The V gene is TRBV7-9, the J gene TRBJ1-1; D is uncertain. The germline gives CDR1 SEHNR, CDR2 FQNEAQ (reference sequence). With 4 bases removed from V and 1 base from J, the gap between germline ends came to 7 bases. The CDR3 is 13 amino acids. The CDR3 reads CASSWTTNTEAFF. CDR3 in DNA: TGTGCCAGCAGCTGGACCACGAACACTGAAGCTTTCTTT.

This clonotype was detected ten times or more. The chain recombines TRBV28 with TRBJ2-7; D call uncertain. CDR1 and CDR2 (germline): MDHEN, SYDVKM. Trimming removed 6 bases from V and 0 bases from J, with 12 bases in between. The CDR3 contains 14 residues. CDR3 loop: CASRLAESSYEQYF. CDR3 bases: TGTGCCAGCAGGCTGGCGGAAAGCTCCTACGAGCAGTACTTC. The full variable domain, in which reference TRBV28 and TRBJ2-7 provide the parts outside the CDR3, is DVKVTQSSRYLVKRTGEKVFLECVQDMDHENMFWYRQDPGLGLRLIYFSYDVKMKEKGDIPEGYSVSREKKERFSLILESASTNQTSMYLCASRLAESSYEQYFGPGTRLTVT.

The rearrangement links TRBV4-1 to TRBJ2-2, with TRBD2 matching 7 bases. CDR3 length: 20 residues. Germline CDR1 reads MGHRA; CDR2 reads YSYEKL. V trimming: 1 base; J trimming: 1 base; junction bases outside the gene matches: 15. The CDR3 loop is CASSQVHHIPGLLNTGELFF. As DNA, the CDR3 is TGCGCCAGCAGCCAAGTCCACCATATACCGGGACTATTGAACACCGGGGAGCTGTTTTTT.

This clonotype was counted between two and nine times. The V call is TRBV28, the J call TRBJ2-5; 13 nucleotides match TRBD2. Germline V lookup: CDR1 MDHEN, CDR2 SYDVKM. The CDR3 is made up of 16 amino acids. V lost 8 bases to trimming and J lost 5 bases; unmatched junction nucleotides: 11. The CDR3 sequence is CASRTIPGLAGETQYF. The CDR3 DNA follows: TGTGCCAGCCGGACAATACCGGGACTAGCGGGGGAGACCCAGTACTTC.

Many counts were recorded for this clonotype. This sequence joins TRBV6-1 and TRBJ2-3; D gene unclear. Germline values: CDR1 MNHNS, CDR2 SASEGT. V shed 5 bases and J shed 3 bases, with 9 bases lying between them. The CDR3 is 13 amino acids. Here the CDR3 DNA reads TGTGCCAGCAGTACTCAGAATACAGATACGCAGTATTTT. Residues: CASSTQNTDTQYF.

The V gene is TRBV3-1, the J gene TRBJ1-1; no clear D gene. Germline CDR1 reads LGHDT; CDR2 reads YNNKEL (reference sequence). There are 13 residues in the CDR3. Trimming shortened V by 2 bases and J by 1 base, and 5 bases separated the two germline ends. The CDR3 sequence: CASSQMENTEAFF. In DNA, the CDR3 is TGTGCCAGCAGCCAAATGGAGAACACTGAAGCTTTCTTT.

There are many counts of this clonotype. The chain uses TRBV28 and TRBJ1-1; TRBD1 agrees at 7 bases. The junction had 10 bases not matched to a gene; V was cut back by 3 bases and J by 12 bases. This CDR3 has 13 amino acids. Germline values: CDR1 MDHEN, CDR2 SYDVKM. The CDR3 reads CASSFGTNRGTFF. The CDR3 DNA reads as TGTGCCAGCAGTTTTGGGACCAACAGGGGTACTTTCTTT.

This clonotype occurred a few times. The chain uses TRBV20-1 and TRBJ2-7; 8 nucleotides match TRBD1. Germline V gene data show CDR1 as DFQATT and CDR2 as SNEGSKA (reference sequence). The CDR3 is made up of 12 amino acids. J gave up 0 bases and V 7 bases, and 2 bases lay outside the gene matches. The CDR3 DNA reads as TGCAGTGTGGACAGGGACTCCTACGAGCAGTACTTC. It encodes CSVDRDSYEQYF.

The chain combines TRBV4-1 with TRBJ1-6; D may be TRBD1 (5 bases). Germline CDR1 reads MGHRA; CDR2 reads YSYEKL. The V gene lost 4 bases and the J gene lost 10 bases, with 14 bases spanning the gap. The CDR3 runs to 14 residues. The CDR3 region has the DNA TGCGCCAGCAGCCCCGAAGGAGGGGTCTCACCCCTCCACTTT. Translating gives CASSPEGGVSPLHF.

This clonotype has at least ten counts. V is TRBV28 and J is TRBJ1-2; the D is unclear. Germline CDR1 MDHEN, CDR2 SYDVKM. The V end lost 3 bases, the J end lost 4 bases, and 9 bases lay between the germline ends. This CDR3 comprises 13 residues. The CDR3 nucleotides are TGTGCCAGCAGTTTCCGGGAGTCCTATGGCTACACCTTC. This translates into CASSFRESYGYTF.

This clonotype was counted a few times. The rearrangement joins TRBV6-2 or TRBV6-3 to TRBJ2-7; perhaps TRBD1 as D (5 bases). Germline V gives CDR1 MNHEY, CDR2 SVGEGT. Trimming removed 7 bases at V and 5 bases at J, with 15 bases between. The CDR3 consists of 13 residues. Here the CDR3 reads CASMARRGDEQYF. The DNA for the CDR3 is TGTGCCAGCATGGCTCGTAGGGGCGACGAGCAGTACTTC.

This clonotype was counted a few times. The chain carries TRBV12-3 or TRBV12-4 and TRBJ2-1; D is ambiguous. Trimming shortened V by 3 bases and J by 2 bases, and 11 bases separated the two germline ends. This CDR3 is built from 15 residues. The CDR3 loop is CASSFGRPTYNEQFF. CDR3 DNA: TGTGCCAGCAGTTTTGGTCGCCCAACCTACAATGAGCAGTTCTTC.

This clonotype was counted at least ten times. The chain is built from TRBV7-8 and TRBJ1-2, with 9 nucleotides matching TRBD1. This CDR3 is built from 15 residues. Unmatched junction bases numbered 9, after V lost 2 bases and J lost 8 bases. From germline, CDR1 is SGHVS and CDR2 FQNEAQ. The CDR3 spells CASSLSVQGAWGYTF. The CDR3 DNA reads as TGTGCCAGCAGCTTATCGGTACAGGGGGCTTGGGGCTACACCTTC.

The table lists this clonotype with many counts. The J gene is TRBJ2-4, the V gene TRBV29-1, with 9 bases identical to TRBD1. Per the germline V gene, CDR1 is SQVTM and CDR2 is ANQGSEA. Trimming cost V 5 bases and J 11 bases; bases outside gene matches: 13. This CDR3 is built from 14 residues. The CDR3 coding sequence is TGCAGCGTTCCATGGGGACAGGGTAGAGGGGTTCAGTACTTC. Protein sequence: CSVPWGQGRGVQYF.